Shown below are 18 T cell receptor beta chains from a single sample sequenced in a study of a mutant IDH1 vaccine in newly diagnosed glioma. The repertoire was sequenced with immunoSEQ multiplex PCR; TCRdb's copy has only in-frame clones and lacks some. The top ten hold over 9.5% of the sample, which has some 61,000 clones, around 82% seen once. The sample's time point: week 35, safety follow-up. One vaccine dose held 300 ug of mutant IDH1 20-mer peptide and came with topical imiquimod. No antigens are known for them. The sample in question was PBMCs, obtained from a glioma patient whose treatment included an IDH1 peptide vaccine. These receptors all stem from a man aged 18 to 30 with glioma.

The J gene is TRBJ2-2, the V gene TRBV5-6; 11 nucleotides agree with TRBD1. This CDR3 is built from 16 residues. The V segment lost 2 bases and the J segment 4 bases; nucleotides outside the gene matches: 4. Germline V gene sequence: CDR1 SGHDT, CDR2 YYEEEE. The CDR3 DNA is TGTGCCAGCAGCTTTCGAGGGACAGGGGGCACCGGGGAGCTGTTTTTT. It yields the protein CASSFRGTGGTGELFF.

The chain joins TRBV27 to TRBJ1-2; the D gene is possibly TRBD1 (5 bases). V lost 2 bases and J 5 bases, leaving 21 bases between the germline ends. Per the germline V gene, CDR1 is MNHEY and CDR2 is SMNVEV (reference sequence). CDR3 length equals 17 residues. In nucleotides, the CDR3 is TGTGCCAGCAGTTTAACGAGCAGGGAAAGGGCCCCATATGGCTACACCTTC. It yields the protein CASSLTSRERAPYGYTF.

The gene calls are TRBV5-4 and TRBJ2-5; the D is unclear. Germline CDR1 and CDR2: SGHNT and YYREEE (reference sequence). V was clipped by 0 bases and J by 0 bases, with 9 bases between them. The CDR3 covers 15 residues. Here the CDR3 reads CASSLAEEYQETQYF. For the CDR3, the DNA is TGTGCCAGCAGCTTGGCTGAGGAGTACCAAGAGACCCAGTACTTC.

The chain uses TRBV7-9 and TRBJ2-1, with D maybe TRBD2 (6 bases). The CDR3 has 14 residues. In germline, CDR1 is SEHNR, CDR2 FQNEAQ (reference sequence). This CDR3 reads CAQQRGSGYNEQFF. CDR3 nucleotide sequence: TGTGCTCAACAAAGAGGTAGCGGTTACAATGAGCAGTTCTTC.

This rearrangement joins TRBV2 to TRBJ2-5; D not resolved. The CDR3 has 13 amino acids. V was clipped by 5 bases and J by 2 bases, with 9 bases between them. Looked up from germline, CDR1 is SNHLY and CDR2 is FYNNEI. The DNA for the CDR3 is TGTGCCAGCAGTACTGCTCCGCAAGAGACCCAGTACTTC. As protein: CASSTAPQETQYF.

This chain connects TRBV27 to TRBJ1-5; D is perhaps TRBD1 (6 bases). Germline V gene lookup returns CDR1 MNHEY and CDR2 SMNVEV (reference sequence). This CDR3 spans 15 amino acids. Deletions cut 6 bases from V and 2 bases from J, with 14 bases between. The chain's CDR3 is CASSLGGLGNQPQHF. For the CDR3, the DNA is TGTGCCAGCAGCTTAGGGGGGCTTGGCAATCAGCCCCAGCATTTT.

The chain is built from TRBV6-5 and TRBJ2-3; TRBD2 is a possible D gene (5 bases). Per the germline V gene, CDR1 is MNHEY and CDR2 is SVGAGI. The length of the CDR3 is 16 residues. V dropped 0 bases and J dropped 2 bases, with 12 bases sitting between them. The CDR3, as DNA: TGTGCCAGCAGTTACTCGGATGGACTCTACACAGATACGCAGTATTTT. Its protein is CASSYSDGLYTDTQYF.

The J gene is TRBJ1-1, the V gene TRBV25-1; no firm D call. The CDR3 contains 15 residues. Trimming took 6 bases from V and 1 from J, leaving 15 bases between them. CDR1 and CDR2 from the germline V gene are MGHDK and SYGVNS. CDR3 in DNA: TGTGCCAGCAGAGAGTGGGAAGAGGGGAACACTGAAGCTTTCTTT. It yields the protein CASREWEEGNTEAFF.

This chain uses TRBV6-6 with TRBJ1-2, with unresolved D. The V and J ends lost 2 bases and 1 base respectively, with 11 bases between them. Looked up from germline, CDR1 is MNHNY and CDR2 is SVGAGI (reference sequence). This CDR3 spans 15 amino acids. The CDR3, as DNA: TGTGCCAGCAGTTACGAAGCCTTATATAACTATGGCTACACCTTC. Encoded protein: CASSYEALYNYGYTF.

The chain combines TRBV29-1 with TRBJ1-4; D unresolved. CDR1 and CDR2 (germline): SQVTM, ANQGSEA. The CDR3 runs 15 residues. Trimming took off 4 bases at V and 2 bases at J, with 14 bases between the two ends. CDR3 in amino acids: CSVASGPQTNEKLFF. In DNA form, the CDR3 reads TGCAGCGTTGCTTCCGGGCCTCAGACTAATGAAAAACTGTTTTTT. Using reference TRBV29-1 and TRBJ1-4 for the parts outside the CDR3, the full variable domain is SAVISQKPSRDICQRGTSLTIQCQVDSQVTMMFWYRQQPGQSLTLIATANQGSEATYESGFVIDKFPISRPNLTFSTLTVSNMSPEDSSIYLCSVASGPQTNEKLFFGSGTQLSVL.

The rearrangement uses TRBV7-2 and TRBJ1-5; 8 bases align to TRBD1. The CDR3 is 15 amino acids. The germline V gene has CDR1 SGHTA and CDR2 FQGNSA. Losses at the gene ends were 4 bases for V and 7 bases for J; bases not matched to a gene: 9. DNA of the CDR3: TGTGCCAGCAGCTCCGGGACAGGTCGGTCGCAGCCCCAGCATTTT. Translating gives CASSSGTGRSQPQHF.

The chain is built from TRBV6-5 and TRBJ1-1; 11 positions match TRBD1. The V segment lost 2 bases and the J segment 2 bases; nucleotides outside the gene matches: 4. This CDR3 is built from 16 residues. Germline loops: CDR1 MNHEY, CDR2 SVGAGI. Written as DNA, the CDR3 is TGTGCCAGCAGTTACGGGACAGGGGGGGTAAACACTGAAGCTTTCTTT. Protein: CASSYGTGGVNTEAFF.

CDR3 coding DNA: TGTGCCTGGAGTGTATTTTATCCCAACCTCAACCGGGACAGGGGGAAAGGGTACAATGAGCAGTTCTTC. This translates into CAWSVFYPNLNRDRGKGYNEQFF. The chain employs TRBV30 and TRBJ2-1; 11 bases are a match to TRBD1. The CDR3 covers 23 residues. The germline V gene encodes CDR1 GTSNPN and CDR2 SVGIG (reference sequence). V shed 0 bases, J shed 4 bases, and the junction held 26 bases outside the gene matches.

The rearrangement links TRBV9 to TRBJ1-2; D perhaps matches TRBD1 (5 bases). V lost 3 bases and J 4 bases, leaving 16 bases between the germline ends. Germline V gene lookup returns CDR1 SGDLS and CDR2 YYNGEE. There are 15 residues in the CDR3. CDR3 DNA sequence: TGTGCCAGCAGCGCCGGGGCCTCGGCGGGCTATGGCTACACCTTC. Translation gives CASSAGASAGYGYTF.

This clone is a singleton in its sample. The V call is TRBV18, the J call TRBJ1-4; D gene uncertain. Germline CDR1 is KGHSH and CDR2 is LQKENI. Trimming cost V 2 bases and J 4 bases, with 14 bases left between them. The CDR3 sequence is 16 residues long. The chain's CDR3 is CASSPASSPFNEKLFF. The DNA for the CDR3 is TGTGCCAGCTCACCAGCCAGCTCCCCATTTAATGAAAAACTGTTTTTT.

The V call is TRBV28, the J call TRBJ1-1; TRBD1 matches 9 bases. The germline gives CDR1 MDHEN, CDR2 SYDVKM. The junction had 11 bases not matched to a gene; V was cut back by 4 bases and J by 5 bases. The CDR3 is 16 residues long. The CDR3 nucleotides read TGTGCCAGCAGTTCTAACCTACAGGGGGCGCAGACTGAAGCTTTCTTT. Translating gives CASSSNLQGAQTEAFF.

The chain is built from TRBV29-1 and TRBJ1-6; D gene unclear. CDR1 and CDR2 from the germline V gene are SQVTM and ANQGSEA. The ends were cut back, 4 bases at V and 8 bases at J, with 12 bases in the middle. The CDR3 totals 13 residues. CDR3 nucleotides: TGCAGCGTTGGGCAGGAGTTATATTCACCCCTCCACTTT. Its translation: CSVGQELYSPLHF.

CDR3 in DNA: TGCGCCAGCAGCAAACAGGGAAACGGGAATCAGCCCCAGCATTTT. Amino acids: CASSKQGNGNQPQHF. The genes are TRBV5-1 and TRBJ1-5; tentative D call: TRBD1 (6 bases). Per the germline V gene, CDR1 is SGHRS and CDR2 is YFSETQ. The CDR3 contains 15 residues. The ends were cut back, 4 bases at V and 4 bases at J, with 15 bases in the middle. Using reference TRBV5-1 and TRBJ1-5 for the parts outside the CDR3, the full variable domain is KAGVTQTPRYLIKTRGQQVTLSCSPISGHRSVSWYQQTPGQGLQFLFEYFSETQRNKGNFPGRFSGRQFSNSRSEMNVSTLELGDSALYLCASSKQGNGNQPQHFGDGTRLSIL.